These 7 T cell receptor beta chains were sequenced from one sample in a study of Graves' ophthalmopathy and Graves' hyperthyroidism. The TCR beta CDR3 regions underwent amplification from RNA transcripts. An opening RT-PCR round employed HTBI primers and preceded a second-round multiplex PCR. TCRdb independently ran MiXCR on the multiplex PCR reads; one entry per CDR3 protein. The data show over 650,000 distinct CDR3 sequences, roughly 39% seen once. Input material: peripheral blood. The receptors originated from an adult man with Graves' ophthalmopathy.

This clonotype is a singleton in its sample. A much larger clone lies a single base off, so this may be a read error. This CDR3 fails to terminate in the conserved phenylalanine or tryptophan, so it likely reflects a read error. This chain links TRBV19 with TRBJ1-2, with D possibly being TRBD1 (5 bases). CDR3 size: 14 residues. V lost 9 bases to trimming and J lost 8 bases, with 22 bases between them. CDR1 and CDR2 (germline): LNHDA, SQIVND (reference sequence). The CDR3 DNA reads as TGTGCCAGCAGTCAGCCCCCGGACAATGGCGGCTACACCCTC. It translates to CASSQPPDNGGYTL.

The chain combines TRBV12-3 or TRBV12-4 with TRBJ2-2; D may match TRBD1 or TRBD2 (5 bases each). V lost 4 bases and J 6 bases, leaving 9 bases between the germline ends. The CDR3 spans 13 residues. The chain's CDR3 is CASSWGRAGELFF. CDR3 DNA: TGTGCCAGCAGTTGGGGGAGAGCCGGGGAGCTGTTTTTT.

The chain couples TRBV4-1 to TRBJ1-5; 10 bases align to TRBD1. The CDR3 is 15 residues long. The junction had 0 bases not matched to a gene; V was cut back by 3 bases and J by 1 base. Germline loops: CDR1 MGHRA, CDR2 YSYEKL. The CDR3 region is CASSQGQGSNQPQHF. The CDR3 bases are TGCGCCAGCAGCCAGGGACAGGGGAGCAATCAGCCCCAGCATTTT.

This chain links TRBV7-9 with TRBJ1-2; 9 bases match TRBD1. The length of the CDR3 is 14 residues. Trimming removed 2 bases from V and 7 bases from J; junction bases left unmatched: 5. CDR1 is SEHNR and CDR2 is FQNEAQ in the germline V gene (reference sequence). The DNA for the CDR3 is TGTGCCAGCAGCTTAAGGACAGGGGAGGGTGGCTACACCTTC. It translates to CASSLRTGEGGYTF.

This clonotype was recorded at least ten times. The rearrangement joins TRBV7-2 to TRBJ2-7, with 9 bases identical to TRBD2. Trimming cost V 2 bases and J 4 bases; bases outside gene matches: 9. Germline CDR1 SGHTA, CDR2 FQGNSA. The CDR3 loop spans 16 amino acids. The CDR3 sequence is CASSLTRLAAQYEQYF. CDR3 in DNA: TGTGCCAGCAGCTTAACTCGACTAGCGGCGCAGTACGAGCAGTACTTC.

This clonotype occurred once. A read error may explain this, as a much larger clone is one base away. The chain combines TRBV20-1 with TRBJ2-5, with 9 bases that match TRBD2. The CDR3 has 13 residues. The V gene's germline CDR1 is DFQATT and CDR2 SNEGSKA (reference sequence). With V trimmed by 7 bases and J by 3 bases, 6 bases remained unmatched. The chain's CDR3 is CSDKTSGKETQYF. The CDR3, as DNA: TGCAGTGACAAGACTAGCGGCAAAGAGACCCAGTACTTC.

This clonotype showed up just a few times. This chain connects TRBV7-8 to TRBJ2-2; TRBD2 might be the D (6 bases). Germline V gene data show CDR1 as SGHVS and CDR2 as FQNEAQ. This CDR3 spans 14 amino acids. The V gene lost 1 base and the J gene lost 7 bases, with 10 bases spanning the gap. CDR3 sequence reads: CASSLGLGVGELFF. In DNA form, the CDR3 reads TGTGCCAGCAGCTTAGGACTAGGAGTCGGGGAGCTGTTTTTT. Full variable domain (outside the CDR3, taken from reference TRBV7-8 and TRBJ2-2): GAGVSQSPRYKVAKRGQDVALRCDPISGHVSLFWYQQALGQGPEFLTYFQNEAQLDKSGLPSDRFFAERPEGSVSTLKIQRTQQEDSAVYLCASSLGLGVGELFFGEGSRLTVL.